This T cell receptor beta chain was sequenced in a study of cytomegalovirus exposure and HLA in healthy donors. The PCR was carried out with 60 Vbeta primers and 13 Jbeta primers. Clones were read by immunoSEQ multiplex PCR, and TCRdb kept only the in-frame ones, dropping some. The data contain approximately 160,000 clones, about 81% of them singletons. As regards this clone: What it binds is not known.

Germline lookup yields CDR1 MDHEN and CDR2 SYDVKM. The CDR3 runs 14 residues. Trimming took off 5 bases at V and 3 bases at J, with 14 bases between the two ends. Study results and caveats: Among TCR beta chains of equal frequency, HLA-associated ones were more clonally expanded in a later analysis. Associated with cytomegalovirus, according to the listing, were approximately 160 TCR beta chains. In vitro data verified a few CMV-associated chains as specific for CMV antigens. The authors assumed roughly uniform sequencing depth across donors for presence/absence analyses.

This chain uses TRBV28 with TRBJ2-7; possibly TRBD1 for D (5 bases). The sequence came from a woman aged 50 to 65 in good health and CMV-seropositive. Sample: PBMCs. The CDR3 DNA reads as TGTGCCAGCAGTCCCCGGCAGGGTAGCTACGAGCAGTACTTC. Amino acid sequence: CASSPRQGSYEQYF.